Following are 14 T cell receptor beta chains from one sample sequenced in a study of spatial heterogeneity in lung cancer. TCRdb re-called the 5' RACE reads with MiXCR, one entry per CDR3 protein. The sample carries fewer than 40,000 distinct CDR3 sequences, around 7.5% recorded once. Time point denoted: sample taken at primary tumor resection. Here the sequenced sample was PBMCs, taken at surgery. All receptors derive from a male donor with early-stage non-small cell lung cancer.

This clonotype showed up many times. This chain uses TRBV10-3 with TRBJ1-1; no reliable D call. Germline loops: CDR1 ENHRY, CDR2 SYGVKD. The V end lost 3 bases, the J end lost 0 bases, and 8 bases lay between the germline ends. The CDR3 is 14 amino acids. The CDR3 loop reads CAISEEILNTEAFF. The CDR3 nucleotides are TGTGCCATCAGTGAAGAAATCCTGAACACTGAAGCTTTCTTT.

This clonotype was counted a few times. This rearrangement joins TRBV27 to TRBJ1-1; D possibly corresponds to TRBD1 (5 bases). The CDR3 runs 14 residues. The germline CDR1 and CDR2 sequences are MNHEY and SMNVEV (reference sequence). The ends were cut back, 6 bases at V and 4 bases at J, with 15 bases in the middle. The DNA of the CDR3 is TGTGCCAGCAGCTCGTGGGGCAGGGTCACTGAAGCTTTCTTT. It codes for CASSSWGRVTEAFF.

This clonotype occurred many times. The chain combines TRBV6-2 or TRBV6-3 with TRBJ2-3; D tentatively reads TRBD1 or TRBD2 (5 bases each). The CDR3 covers 14 residues. The ends were cut back, 2 bases at V and 10 bases at J, with 16 bases in the middle. CDR1 is MNHEY and CDR2 is SVGEGT in the germline V gene. Here the CDR3 reads CASSYGRTGQAQYF. CDR3 DNA: TGTGCCAGCAGTTACGGAAGGACGGGGCAGGCGCAGTATTTT.

This chain uses TRBV5-1 with TRBJ2-1, with D maybe TRBD2 (6 bases). The CDR3 totals 15 residues. Germline V lookup: CDR1 SGHRS, CDR2 YFSETQ. Trimming shortened V by 5 bases and J by 6 bases, and 18 bases separated the two germline ends. CDR3 amino acids: CASSLNPGTLNEQFF. CDR3 nucleotides: TGCGCCAGCAGTCTCAACCCCGGGACTCTCAATGAGCAGTTCTTC.

This clonotype was seen a handful of times. The chain's CDR3 is CAWSVLGNQPQHF. The DNA for the CDR3 is TGTGCCTGGAGTGTACTGGGGAATCAGCCCCAGCATTTT. The chain recombines TRBV30 with TRBJ1-5; the D is unclear. V was trimmed by 0 bases and J by 4 bases, leaving 7 bases between them. The CDR3 extends over 13 amino acids. Germline V gene data show CDR1 as GTSNPN and CDR2 as SVGIG (reference sequence). The full variable domain, its missing parts supplied by reference TRBV30 and TRBJ1-5, is SQTIHQWPATLVQPVGSPLSLECTVEGTSNPNLYWYRQAAGRGLQLLFYSVGIGQISSEVPQNLSASRPQDRQFILSSKKLLLSDSGFYLCAWSVLGNQPQHFGDGTRLSIL.

There are a few counts of this clonotype. J is TRBJ2-3 and V is TRBV10-3; 9 nucleotides line up with TRBD1. After removal of 6 bases from V and 5 bases from J, the junction contained 9 bases not matched to a gene. Germline CDR1 reads ENHRY; CDR2 reads SYGVKD. This CDR3 comprises 15 residues. The CDR3 loop reads CAISPGTGSVDTQYF. CDR3 sequence (DNA): TGTGCCATCAGCCCCGGGACAGGGAGTGTAGATACGCAGTATTTT.

This clonotype was counted at least ten times. V gene TRBV18 combines with J gene TRBJ2-1; perhaps TRBD1 as D (6 bases). The CDR3 length is 15 residues. Germline CDR1 reads KGHSH; CDR2 reads LQKENI. V shed 1 base and J shed 9 bases, with 16 bases lying between them. The CDR3 loop is CASSPLDRGRAEQFF. As DNA, the CDR3 is TGTGCCAGCTCACCACTAGATAGGGGGAGAGCTGAGCAGTTCTTC.

This clonotype was seen ten or more times. The chain employs TRBV27 and TRBJ2-1, with TRBD1 matching over 11 bases. Germline CDR1 and CDR2: MNHEY and SMNVEV (reference sequence). This CDR3 comprises 15 residues. V lost 7 bases, J lost 7 bases, and 9 bases stayed unmatched. Here the CDR3 reads CASTLGQGAGNEQFF. CDR3 DNA: TGTGCCAGCACCCTCGGACAGGGGGCGGGTAATGAGCAGTTCTTC.

This clonotype was detected a few times. This chain connects TRBV28 to TRBJ1-3, with D hard to call. Germline V gene data show CDR1 as MDHEN and CDR2 as SYDVKM. The CDR3 sequence is 13 residues long. V was clipped by 6 bases and J by 3 bases, with 9 bases between them. The CDR3 coding sequence is TGTGCCAGCAGCCTTATTCTTGGAAACACCATATATTTT. Translation: CASSLILGNTIYF.

This clonotype was seen at least ten times. The chain combines TRBV7-2 with TRBJ1-2, with D perhaps matching TRBD1 (5 bases). Trimming left V 1 base short and J 1 base short, with 10 bases between. The V gene's germline CDR1 is SGHTA and CDR2 FQGNSA. The CDR3 is made up of 15 amino acids. The CDR3 nucleotides read TGTGCCAGCAGCTTAGTGGGGACGGATAACTATGGCTACACCTTC. Translated, it gives CASSLVGTDNYGYTF.

This clonotype appeared many times. The J gene is TRBJ2-2, the V gene TRBV5-6; D uncertain. CDR1 SGHDT and CDR2 YYEEEE come from the germline V gene. The CDR3 runs to 12 residues. Trimming removed 2 bases at V and 4 bases at J, with 3 bases between. CDR3 sequence (DNA): TGTGCCAGCAGCTTCGGCACCGGGGAGCTGTTTTTT. It translates to CASSFGTGELFF.

This clonotype was seen at least ten times. The chain couples TRBV5-1 to TRBJ2-2; 7 bases match TRBD1. Germline assignment: CDR1 SGHRS and CDR2 YFSETQ. This CDR3 has 15 residues. Trimming at V came to 0 bases and at J to 3 bases, leaving 2 bases not matched to a gene. The CDR3 nucleotides are TGCGCCAGCAGCTTGGGACAGGGACACACCGGGGAGCTGTTTTTT. Translation: CASSLGQGHTGELFF.

This clonotype was observed many times. The CDR3 nucleotides read TGTGCCAGCAGCTCCGGAGGACTAGCGGGGACCTCCTACAATGAGCAGTTCTTC. As protein: CASSSGGLAGTSYNEQFF. This chain joins TRBV7-2 and TRBJ2-1, with 12 bases aligning to TRBD2. The germline CDR1 and CDR2 sequences are SGHTA and FQGNSA. The CDR3 covers 18 residues. Unmatched junction bases numbered 7, after V lost 4 bases and J lost 0 bases.

Concerning this clonotype: A clone one base away is much larger, so this may be a read error. The chain recombines TRBV5-1 with TRBJ2-1, with 13 positions matching TRBD2. The CDR3 spans 15 residues. Germline V gene sequence: CDR1 SGHRS, CDR2 YFSETQ. CDR3 DNA sequence: TGCGCCAGCAGCCTGACTAGCGGGGGGCGTGGTGAGCAGTCCTTC. Translated, it gives CASSLTSGGRGEQSF.